This T cell receptor (beta chain) was profiled in a study of blood T cell repertoires in COVID-19. Study at large: Sites across the United States, Italy and Spain contributed samples from acute and convalescent COVID-19. Nucleic acid was either cDNA or gDNA, and it came from T cells, B-cell-depleted T cells, or PBMCs.

In the authors' methods: For nucleated cells, counts were estimated from reference gene primer amplification. Method: immunoSEQ multiplex PCR; TCRdb's copy keeps in-frame clones and lacks some. That table furnishes V, J and clone size, whereas the DNA furnished D and trimming. The sample has more than 45,000 clones, around nine tenths seen once. The CDR3 covers 14 residues. Per germline, CDR1 SGHRS and CDR2 YFSETQ. V lost 5 bases and J 2 bases, leaving 14 bases between the germline ends. Sequenced material: peripheral blood. The receptor comes from an older woman with active COVID-19. V and J are TRBV5-1 and TRBJ2-7; no clear D. The chain's CDR3 is CASSIYQATYEQYF. In DNA, the CDR3 is TGCGCCAGCAGTATCTACCAGGCGACCTACGAGCAGTACTTC.